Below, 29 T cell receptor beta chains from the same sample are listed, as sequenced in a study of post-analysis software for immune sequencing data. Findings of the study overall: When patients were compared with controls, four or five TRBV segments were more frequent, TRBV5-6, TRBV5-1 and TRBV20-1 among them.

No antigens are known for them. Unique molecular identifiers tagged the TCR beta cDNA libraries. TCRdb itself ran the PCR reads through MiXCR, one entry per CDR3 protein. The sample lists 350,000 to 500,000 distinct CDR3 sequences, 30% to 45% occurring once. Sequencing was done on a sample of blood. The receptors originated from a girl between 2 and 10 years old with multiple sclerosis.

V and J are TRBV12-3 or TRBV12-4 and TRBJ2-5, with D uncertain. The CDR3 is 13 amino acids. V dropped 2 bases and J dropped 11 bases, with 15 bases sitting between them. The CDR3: CASSLHGDNEQYF. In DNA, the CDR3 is TGTGCCAGCAGTTTACACGGAGACAATGAGCAGTACTTC.

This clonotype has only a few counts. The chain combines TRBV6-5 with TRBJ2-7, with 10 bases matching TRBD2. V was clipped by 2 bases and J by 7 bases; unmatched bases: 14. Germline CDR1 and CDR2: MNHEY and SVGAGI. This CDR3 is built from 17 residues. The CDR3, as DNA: TGTGCCAGCAGTTACCTTCACTTTAGCGGGGGGCCGGGGGAGCAGTACTTC. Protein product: CASSYLHFSGGPGEQYF.

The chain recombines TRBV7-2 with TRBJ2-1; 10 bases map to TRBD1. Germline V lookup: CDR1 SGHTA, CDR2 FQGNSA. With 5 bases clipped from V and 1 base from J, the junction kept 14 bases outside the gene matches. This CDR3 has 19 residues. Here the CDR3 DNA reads TGTGCCAGCAGCCGCCAGGGACAGGGGCGGATCGGGTCCTACAATGAGCAGTTCTTC. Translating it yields CASSRQGQGRIGSYNEQFF.

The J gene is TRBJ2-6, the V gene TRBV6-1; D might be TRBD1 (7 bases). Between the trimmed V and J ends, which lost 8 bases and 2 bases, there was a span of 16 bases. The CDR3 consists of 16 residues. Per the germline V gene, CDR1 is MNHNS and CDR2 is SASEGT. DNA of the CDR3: TGTGCCAGCGGGAGGATCGACAGGGCTGGGGCCAACGTCCTGACTTTC. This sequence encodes CASGRIDRAGANVLTF.

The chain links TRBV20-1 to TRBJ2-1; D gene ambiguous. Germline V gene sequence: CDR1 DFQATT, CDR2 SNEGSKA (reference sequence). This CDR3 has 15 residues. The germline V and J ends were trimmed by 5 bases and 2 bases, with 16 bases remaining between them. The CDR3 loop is CSAGVYPLTYNEQFF. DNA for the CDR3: TGCAGTGCTGGAGTCTACCCGCTCACCTACAATGAGCAGTTCTTC.

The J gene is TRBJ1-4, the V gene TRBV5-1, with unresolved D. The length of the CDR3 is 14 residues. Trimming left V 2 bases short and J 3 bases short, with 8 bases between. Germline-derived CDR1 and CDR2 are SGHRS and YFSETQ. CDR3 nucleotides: TGCGCCAGCAGCTTCGCGGAGGCTAATGAAAAACTGTTTTTT. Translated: CASSFAEANEKLFF.

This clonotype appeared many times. The CDR3 is CSARDLAPYEQYF. In nucleotides, the CDR3 is TGCAGTGCTAGAGATTTAGCGCCCTACGAGCAGTACTTC. The chain employs TRBV20-1 and TRBJ2-7, with a tentative D call TRBD2 (5 bases). V lost 0 bases to trimming and J lost 2 bases, with 8 bases between them. In germline, CDR1 is DFQATT, CDR2 SNEGSKA (reference sequence). This CDR3 is built from 13 residues.

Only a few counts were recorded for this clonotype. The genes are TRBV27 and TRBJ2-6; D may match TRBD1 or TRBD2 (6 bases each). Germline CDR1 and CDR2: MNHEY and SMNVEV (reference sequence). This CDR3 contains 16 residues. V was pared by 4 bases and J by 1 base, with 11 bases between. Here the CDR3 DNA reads TGTGCCAGCAGTTCCTTAGGGGGGTCTGGGGCCAACGTCCTGACTTTC. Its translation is CASSSLGGSGANVLTF.

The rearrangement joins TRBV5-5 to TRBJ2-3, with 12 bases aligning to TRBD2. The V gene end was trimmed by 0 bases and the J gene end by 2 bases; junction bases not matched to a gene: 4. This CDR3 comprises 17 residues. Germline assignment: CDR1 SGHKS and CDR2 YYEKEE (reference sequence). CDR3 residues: CASSLGTSGTFTDTQYF. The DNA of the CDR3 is TGTGCCAGCAGCTTGGGGACTAGCGGGACCTTCACAGATACGCAGTATTTT. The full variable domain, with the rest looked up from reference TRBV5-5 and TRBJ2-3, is DAGVTQSPTHLIKTRGQQVTLRCSPISGHKSVSWYQQVLGQGPQFIFQYYEKEERGRGNFPDRFSARQFPNYSSELNVNALLLGDSALYLCASSLGTSGTFTDTQYFGPGTRLTVL.

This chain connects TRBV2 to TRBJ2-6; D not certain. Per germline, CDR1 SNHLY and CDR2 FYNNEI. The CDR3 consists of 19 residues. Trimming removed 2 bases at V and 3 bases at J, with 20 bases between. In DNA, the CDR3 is TGTGCCAGCAGTGAATTTTTACGGGCTCGAATAGGTGGGGCCAACGTCCTGACTTTC. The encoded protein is CASSEFLRARIGGANVLTF.

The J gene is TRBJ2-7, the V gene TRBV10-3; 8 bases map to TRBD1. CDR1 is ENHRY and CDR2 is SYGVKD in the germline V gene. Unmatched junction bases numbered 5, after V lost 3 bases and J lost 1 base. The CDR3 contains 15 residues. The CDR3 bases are TGTGCCATCAGTGATTCCGGGACAGGTTCCTACGAGCAGTACTTC. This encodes CAISDSGTGSYEQYF.

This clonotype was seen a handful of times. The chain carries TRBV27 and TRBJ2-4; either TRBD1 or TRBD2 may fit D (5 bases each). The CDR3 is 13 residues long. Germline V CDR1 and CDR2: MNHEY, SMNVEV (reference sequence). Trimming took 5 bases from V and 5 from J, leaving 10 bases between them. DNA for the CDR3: TGTGCCAGCAGTGGGACCCTTGAAAACATTCAGTACTTC. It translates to CASSGTLENIQYF.

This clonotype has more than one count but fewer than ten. CDR3 amino acids: CSARDQMLSNEKLFF. DNA for the CDR3: TGCAGTGCTAGAGATCAGATGTTGTCCAATGAAAAACTGTTTTTT. V is TRBV20-1 and J is TRBJ1-4; D not certain. V was shortened by 0 bases and J by 5 bases, with 13 bases between the two germline ends. CDR3 length: 15 amino acids. The germline gives CDR1 DFQATT, CDR2 SNEGSKA (reference sequence).

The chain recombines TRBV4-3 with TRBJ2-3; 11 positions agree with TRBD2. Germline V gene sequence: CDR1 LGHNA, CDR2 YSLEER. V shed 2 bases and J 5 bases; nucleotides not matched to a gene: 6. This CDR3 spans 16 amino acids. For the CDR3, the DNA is TGCGCCAGCAGCCAAAACCGACTAGCGGGACTAGATACGCAGTATTTT. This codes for CASSQNRLAGLDTQYF.

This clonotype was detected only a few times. The CDR3 region is CASSPSGAQETQYF. In DNA form, the CDR3 reads TGTGCCAGCAGCCCTTCTGGGGCCCAAGAGACCCAGTACTTC. The genes are TRBV7-2 and TRBJ2-5, with D tentatively TRBD1 (5 bases). Germline CDR1 is SGHTA and CDR2 is FQGNSA. The length of the CDR3 is 14 residues. Trimming removed 5 bases from V and 1 base from J, with 11 bases in between.

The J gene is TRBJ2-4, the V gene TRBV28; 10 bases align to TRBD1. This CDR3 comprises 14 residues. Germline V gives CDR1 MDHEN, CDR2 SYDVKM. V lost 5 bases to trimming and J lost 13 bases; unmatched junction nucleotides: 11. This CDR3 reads CASSVRQGAHEQYF. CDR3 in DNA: TGTGCCAGCAGTGTGAGACAGGGGGCTCATGAGCAGTACTTC.

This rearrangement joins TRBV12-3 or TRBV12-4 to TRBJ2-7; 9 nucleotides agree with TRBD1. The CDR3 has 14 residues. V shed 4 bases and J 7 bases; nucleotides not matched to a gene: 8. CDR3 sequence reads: CASSSIQGAGEQYF. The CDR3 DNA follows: TGTGCCAGCAGTTCCATACAGGGGGCGGGTGAGCAGTACTTC.

CDR3 region: CASSFERHEQFF. Written as DNA, the CDR3 is TGTGCCAGCAGCTTTGAGCGGCATGAGCAGTTCTTC. The chain couples TRBV5-6 to TRBJ2-1, with a possible D match to TRBD2 (5 bases). Germline assignment: CDR1 SGHDT and CDR2 YYEEEE. Trimming took 2 bases from V and 8 from J, leaving 8 bases between them. The CDR3 totals 12 residues.

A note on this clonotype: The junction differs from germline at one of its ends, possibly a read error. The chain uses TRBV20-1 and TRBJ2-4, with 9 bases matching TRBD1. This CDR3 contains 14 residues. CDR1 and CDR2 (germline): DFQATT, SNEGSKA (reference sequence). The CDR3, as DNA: TGCAGTGCGCCTACCGGGACAGGGAAGGACATTCAGTATTTC. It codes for CSAPTGTGKDIQYF.

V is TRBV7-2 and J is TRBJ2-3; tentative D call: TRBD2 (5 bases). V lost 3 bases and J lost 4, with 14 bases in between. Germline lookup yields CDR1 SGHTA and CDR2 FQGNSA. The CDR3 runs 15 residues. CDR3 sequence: CASSFPGLRADTQYF. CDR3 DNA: TGTGCCAGCAGCTTCCCGGGCCTGAGGGCAGATACGCAGTATTTT.

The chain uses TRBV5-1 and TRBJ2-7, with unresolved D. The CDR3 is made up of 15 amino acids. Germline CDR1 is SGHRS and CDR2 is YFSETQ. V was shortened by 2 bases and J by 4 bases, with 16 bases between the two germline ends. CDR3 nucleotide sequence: TGCGCCAGCAGCTTTGGTGGGCCGGTGGGGTACGAGCAGTACTTC. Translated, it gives CASSFGGPVGYEQYF.

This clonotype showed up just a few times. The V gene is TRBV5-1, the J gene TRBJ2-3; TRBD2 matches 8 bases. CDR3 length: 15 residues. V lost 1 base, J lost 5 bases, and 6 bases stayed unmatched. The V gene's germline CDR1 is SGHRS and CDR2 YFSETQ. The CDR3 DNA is TGCGCCAGCAGCTTGTCGGGGGGGGCCGAAGATACGCAGTATTTT. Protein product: CASSLSGGAEDTQYF.

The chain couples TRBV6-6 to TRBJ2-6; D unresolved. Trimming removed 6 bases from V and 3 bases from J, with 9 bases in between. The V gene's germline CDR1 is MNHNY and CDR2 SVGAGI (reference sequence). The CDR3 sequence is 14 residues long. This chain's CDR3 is CASRPRIGANVLTF. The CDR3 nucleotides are TGTGCCAGCAGGCCGAGGATTGGGGCCAACGTCCTGACTTTC.

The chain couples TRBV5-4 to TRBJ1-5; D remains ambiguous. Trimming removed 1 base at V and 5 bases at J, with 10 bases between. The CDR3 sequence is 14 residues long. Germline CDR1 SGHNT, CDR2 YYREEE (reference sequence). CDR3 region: CASSLRVRDQPQHF. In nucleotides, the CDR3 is TGTGCCAGCAGCTTGCGGGTGAGGGATCAGCCCCAGCATTTT.

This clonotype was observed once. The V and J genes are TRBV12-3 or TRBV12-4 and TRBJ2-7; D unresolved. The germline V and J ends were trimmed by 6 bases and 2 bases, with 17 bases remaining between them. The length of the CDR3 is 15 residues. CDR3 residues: CASSHGLHPTYEQYF. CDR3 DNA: TGTGCCAGCAGCCACGGTTTACATCCAACCTACGAGCAGTACTTC.

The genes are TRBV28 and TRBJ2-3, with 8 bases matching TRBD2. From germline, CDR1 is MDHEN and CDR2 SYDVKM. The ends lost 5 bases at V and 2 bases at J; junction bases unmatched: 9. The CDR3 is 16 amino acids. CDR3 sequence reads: CASSTTGTRSTDTQYF. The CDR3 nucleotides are TGTGCCAGCAGTACGACCGGGACTAGGTCCACAGATACGCAGTATTTT.

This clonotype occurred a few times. The CDR3 bases are TGCAGTGCCGGGGCAGTTACTGAAGCTTTCTTT. It encodes CSAGAVTEAFF. The V and J genes are TRBV20-1 and TRBJ1-1; D possibly corresponds to TRBD1 (5 bases). CDR1 and CDR2 from the germline V gene are DFQATT and SNEGSKA (reference sequence). The CDR3 totals 11 residues. With 6 bases removed from V and 5 bases from J, the gap between germline ends came to 10 bases.

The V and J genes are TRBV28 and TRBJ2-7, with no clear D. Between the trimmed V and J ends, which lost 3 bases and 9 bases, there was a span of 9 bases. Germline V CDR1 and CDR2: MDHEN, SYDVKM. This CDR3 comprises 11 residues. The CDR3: CASSFRSGQYF. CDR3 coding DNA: TGTGCCAGCAGTTTTCGGTCAGGGCAGTACTTC.

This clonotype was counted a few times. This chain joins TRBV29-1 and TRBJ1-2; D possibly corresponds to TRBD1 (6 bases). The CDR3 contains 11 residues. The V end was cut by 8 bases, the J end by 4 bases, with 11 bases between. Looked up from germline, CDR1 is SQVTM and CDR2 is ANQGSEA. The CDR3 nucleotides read TGCAGCCTCGGACAGCCCTATGGCTACACCTTC. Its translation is CSLGQPYGYTF.